What follows are 20 T cell receptor beta chains derived from one specimen sequenced in a study of T cells in localized non-small cell lung cancer. The data were produced by immunoSEQ multiplex PCR, yet TCRdb's version contains in-frame clones alone and is incomplete. This table holds about 23,000 clones, roughly nine tenths found once. The specimen was peripheral blood, collected before any cancer treatment. Receptor source: a male donor older than 55 with stage I lung adenocarcinoma.

This chain joins TRBV5-1 and TRBJ2-2; TRBD1 matches 8 bases. This CDR3 has 15 residues. The ends lost 7 bases at V and 7 bases at J; junction bases unmatched: 12. Germline V gene data show CDR1 as SGHRS and CDR2 as YFSETQ. The CDR3, as DNA: TGCGCCAGCGCCATCGACAGGGGCGAGGTCGGGGAGCTGTTTTTT. Its translation: CASAIDRGEVGELFF. Based on the CDR3 plus reference TRBV5-1 and TRBJ2-2, the full variable domain is KAGVTQTPRYLIKTRGQQVTLSCSPISGHRSVSWYQQTPGQGLQFLFEYFSETQRNKGNFPGRFSGRQFSNSRSEMNVSTLELGDSALYLCASAIDRGEVGELFFGEGSRLTVL.

The V and J genes are TRBV5-4 and TRBJ2-5; a weak D match, TRBD2 (6 bases). V lost 5 bases and J 5 bases, leaving 10 bases between the germline ends. The germline CDR1 and CDR2 sequences are SGHNT and YYREEE (reference sequence). CDR3 length equals 12 residues. The CDR3 sequence: CASRGDLETQYF. CDR3 nucleotide sequence: TGTGCCAGCAGGGGGGACTTGGAGACCCAGTACTTC.

V usage is TRBV10-2 and J usage is TRBJ1-1; D is possibly TRBD1 (5 bases). The V gene's germline CDR1 is WSHSY and CDR2 SAAADI. V lost 3 bases and J lost 5, with 7 bases in between. The CDR3 covers 12 residues. The CDR3 here is CASSERGTEAFF. In DNA form, the CDR3 reads TGCGCCAGCAGTGAACGGGGGACTGAAGCTTTCTTT.

This clone was seen a handful of times. The CDR3 reads CASSFGRLYGYTF. The CDR3 coding sequence is TGCGCCAGCAGCTTTGGCCGGTTGTATGGCTACACCTTC. The rearrangement links TRBV5-1 to TRBJ1-2; D gene uncertain. The CDR3 runs 13 residues. V was cut by 2 bases and J by 5 bases, with 10 bases left in between. Germline V lookup: CDR1 SGHRS, CDR2 YFSETQ.

J is TRBJ1-2 and V is TRBV28, with D possibly TRBD1 on 5 matching bases. Trimming stripped 3 bases from V and 8 bases from J, with 10 bases between. CDR1 is MDHEN, CDR2 SYDVKM, per germline. This CDR3 region has 12 residues. The CDR3 spells CASSLWDSGYTF. The DNA for the CDR3 is TGTGCCAGCAGTTTGTGGGACTCCGGCTACACCTTC.

This rearrangement joins TRBV19 to TRBJ2-1; D is unresolved. The CDR3 sequence is 16 residues long. With 5 bases removed from V and 0 bases from J, the gap between germline ends came to 14 bases. The germline V gene encodes CDR1 LNHDA and CDR2 SQIVND (reference sequence). The CDR3 loop is CASSLLTGSSYNEQFF. The DNA of the CDR3 is TGTGCCAGTAGTCTCTTGACTGGCAGCTCCTACAATGAGCAGTTCTTC.

This chain links TRBV5-6 with TRBJ1-1; D gene unclear. Trimming took 4 bases from V and 1 from J, leaving 11 bases between them. The CDR3 is 14 residues long. The germline gives CDR1 SGHDT, CDR2 YYEEEE. Here the CDR3 reads CASSPIGRNTEAFF. CDR3 nucleotides: TGTGCCAGCAGCCCTATTGGGAGGAACACTGAAGCTTTCTTT.

The chain carries TRBV7-9 and TRBJ1-4, with 8 positions matching TRBD1. Germline V CDR1 and CDR2: SEHNR, FQNEAQ (reference sequence). CDR3 length equals 16 residues. After removal of 1 base from V and 8 bases from J, the junction contained 9 bases not matched to a gene. The chain's CDR3 is CASSLGRGRSGEKLFF. The CDR3, as DNA: TGTGCCAGCAGCTTAGGCAGGGGGCGTTCAGGGGAAAAACTGTTTTTT. The full variable domain, completed using reference TRBV7-9 and TRBJ1-4, is DTGVSQNPRHKITKRGQNVTFRCDPISEHNRLYWYRQTLGQGPEFLTYFQNEAQLEKSRLLSDRFSAERPKGSFSTLEIQRTEQGDSAMYLCASSLGRGRSGEKLFFGSGTQLSVL.

The chain is built from TRBV6-1 and TRBJ2-7; D gene uncertain. In germline, CDR1 is MNHNS, CDR2 SASEGT. Trimming removed 2 bases from V and 3 bases from J, with 17 bases in between. This CDR3 contains 16 residues. The chain's CDR3 is CASSERVDLGIYEQYF. CDR3 nucleotide sequence: TGTGCCAGCAGTGAAAGAGTGGACCTTGGGATCTACGAGCAGTACTTC.

The CDR3 region has the DNA TGTGCCAGCAGCTCGGGACTAGCGGGGGGGTTCACCGGGGAGCTGTTTTTT. Its translation is CASSSGLAGGFTGELFF. V usage is TRBV7-2 and J usage is TRBJ2-2; 16 bases agree with TRBD2. CDR3 size: 17 residues. Germline CDR1 is SGHTA and CDR2 is FQGNSA. V shed 4 bases and J 4 bases; nucleotides not matched to a gene: 3.

This clone occurred once. The V and J genes are TRBV15 and TRBJ1-1; a possible D gene is TRBD1 (5 bases). The CDR3 contains 14 residues. The V end lost 1 base, the J end lost 6 bases, and 12 bases lay between the germline ends. Looked up from germline, CDR1 is LNHNV and CDR2 is YYDKDF (reference sequence). CDR3 DNA sequence: TGTGCCACCAGCAGAGGGGGACCATCCGCTGAAGCTTTCTTT. Its protein is CATSRGGPSAEAFF.

The chain has TRBV6-4 and TRBJ1-1; tentative D call: TRBD1 (5 bases). Germline loops: CDR1 MRHNA, CDR2 SNTAGT. This CDR3 has 16 residues. Trimming shortened V by 0 bases and J by 1 base, and 12 bases separated the two germline ends. CDR3 coding DNA: TGTGCCAGCAGTGACTCGAAGGGACGACAGAACACTGAAGCTTTCTTT. This gives the protein CASSDSKGRQNTEAFF.

The chain carries TRBV30 and TRBJ1-1; perhaps TRBD1 as D (5 bases). The V and J ends lost 2 bases and 6 bases respectively, with 28 bases between them. This CDR3 contains 18 residues. Germline V lookup: CDR1 GTSNPN, CDR2 SVGIG (reference sequence). The CDR3 loop is CAWSLFFPGEPTQAEAFF. The CDR3 DNA is TGTGCCTGGAGTCTCTTTTTCCCTGGGGAACCTACACAGGCTGAAGCTTTCTTT.

The V gene is TRBV19, the J gene TRBJ1-5, with D perhaps TRBD1 (6 bases). Per germline, CDR1 LNHDA and CDR2 SQIVND (reference sequence). The CDR3 runs to 16 residues. Trimming took off 5 bases at V and 4 bases at J, with 18 bases between the two ends. The CDR3 region is CASSPDSGTSNQPQHF. The CDR3 coding sequence is TGTGCCAGTAGTCCGGATTCGGGGACATCGAATCAGCCCCAGCATTTT. Together with reference TRBV19 and TRBJ1-5, the CDR3 gives the full variable domain: DGGITQSPKYLFRKEGQNVTLSCEQNLNHDAMYWYRQDPGQGLRLIYYSQIVNDFQKGDIAEGYSVSREKKESFPLTVTSAQKNPTAFYLCASSPDSGTSNQPQHFGDGTRLSIL.

J is TRBJ1-4 and V is TRBV28; D is uncertain. CDR1 and CDR2 (germline): MDHEN, SYDVKM. The ends were cut back, 6 bases at V and 3 bases at J, with 17 bases in the middle. The CDR3 has 16 amino acids. The CDR3 coding sequence is TGTGCCAGCAGAACCGAGGAGGAGGTATCTAATGAAAAACTGTTTTTT. It yields the protein CASRTEEEVSNEKLFF.

V gene TRBV30 combines with J gene TRBJ2-1; 10 nucleotides agree with TRBD1. The CDR3 length is 15 residues. V lost 2 bases, J lost 7 bases, and 8 bases stayed unmatched. The germline V gene encodes CDR1 GTSNPN and CDR2 SVGIG (reference sequence). The CDR3 DNA follows: TGTGCCTGGAGTACCGGGACAGGGGCATGGAATGAGCAGTTCTTC. Translated, it gives CAWSTGTGAWNEQFF. The full variable domain, completed using reference TRBV30 and TRBJ2-1, is SQTIHQWPATLVQPVGSPLSLECTVEGTSNPNLYWYRQAAGRGLQLLFYSVGIGQISSEVPQNLSASRPQDRQFILSSKKLLLSDSGFYLCAWSTGTGAWNEQFFGPGTRLTVL.

This sequence joins TRBV6-1 and TRBJ2-5; 14 bases line up with TRBD2. The CDR3 has 16 residues. J lost 4 bases, V lost 4 bases, and 5 bases had no gene match. Per the germline V gene, CDR1 is MNHNS and CDR2 is SASEGT. CDR3 coding DNA: TGTGCCAGCAGTGGGACTAGCGGGGGGCCCGGAGAGACCCAGTACTTC. Translation: CASSGTSGGPGETQYF.

The genes are TRBV9 and TRBJ2-5; 9 bases line up with TRBD2. CDR1 is SGDLS and CDR2 is YYNGEE in the germline V gene. CDR3 length: 16 amino acids. With 0 bases clipped from V and 4 bases from J, the junction kept 7 bases outside the gene matches. The CDR3: CASSVAGTSPPETQYF. In nucleotides, the CDR3 is TGTGCCAGCAGCGTAGCCGGGACTAGCCCCCCAGAGACCCAGTACTTC.

This sequence joins TRBV2 and TRBJ2-7, with a weak D call TRBD2 (5 bases). This CDR3 has 11 amino acids. Germline assignment: CDR1 SNHLY and CDR2 FYNNEI. The germline V and J ends were trimmed by 11 bases and 4 bases, with 12 bases remaining between them. The CDR3 protein is CAFIGGYEQYF. CDR3 nucleotide sequence: TGTGCCTTTATTGGAGGATACGAGCAGTACTTC. Full variable domain (remainder filled in from reference TRBV2 and TRBJ2-7): EPEVTQTPSHQVTQMGQEVILRCVPISNHLYFYWYRQILGQKVEFLVSFYNNEISEKSEIFDDQFSVERPDGSNFTLKIRSTKLEDSAMYFCAFIGGYEQYFGPGTRLTVT.

This sequence joins TRBV30 and TRBJ2-3; D is unclear. The germline gives CDR1 GTSNPN, CDR2 SVGIG (reference sequence). This CDR3 comprises 13 residues. The V end was cut by 3 bases, the J end by 1 base, with 8 bases between. Here the CDR3 reads CAWRSGRTDTQYF. The CDR3 region has the DNA TGTGCCTGGAGAAGTGGACGCACAGATACGCAGTATTTT. Combining the CDR3 with reference TRBV30 and TRBJ2-3 gives the whole variable domain SQTIHQWPATLVQPVGSPLSLECTVEGTSNPNLYWYRQAAGRGLQLLFYSVGIGQISSEVPQNLSASRPQDRQFILSSKKLLLSDSGFYLCAWRSGRTDTQYFGPGTRLTVL.